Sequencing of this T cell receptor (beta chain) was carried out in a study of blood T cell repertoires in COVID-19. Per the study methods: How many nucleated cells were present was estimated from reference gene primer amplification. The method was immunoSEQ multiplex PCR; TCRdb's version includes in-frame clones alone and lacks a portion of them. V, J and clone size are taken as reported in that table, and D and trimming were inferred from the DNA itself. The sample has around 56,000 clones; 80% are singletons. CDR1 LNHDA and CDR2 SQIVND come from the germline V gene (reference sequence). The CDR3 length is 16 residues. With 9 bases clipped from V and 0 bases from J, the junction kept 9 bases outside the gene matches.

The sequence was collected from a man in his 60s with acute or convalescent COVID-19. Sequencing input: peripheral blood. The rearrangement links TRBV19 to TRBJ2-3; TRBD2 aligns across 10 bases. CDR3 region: CASTLAGVPSTDTQYF. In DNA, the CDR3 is TGTGCCAGCACCCTAGCGGGGGTTCCTAGCACAGATACGCAGTATTTT. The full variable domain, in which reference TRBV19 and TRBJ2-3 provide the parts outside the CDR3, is DGGITQSPKYLFRKEGQNVTLSCEQNLNHDAMYWYRQDPGQGLRLIYYSQIVNDFQKGDIAEGYSVSREKKESFPLTVTSAQKNPTAFYLCASTLAGVPSTDTQYFGPGTRLTVL.